Below are 12 T cell receptor beta chains sequenced from a single sample in a study of blood T cell repertoires in COVID-19. Some clones are missing from TCRdb's copy, which holds only in-frame ones; the method was immunoSEQ multiplex PCR. The table records approximately 260,000 clones, roughly 80% of them present only once. The sample was peripheral blood. The receptors stem from a woman aged 55-70 years with active or convalescent COVID-19.

V is TRBV9 and J is TRBJ1-1; D remains unclear. Germline V lookup: CDR1 SGDLS, CDR2 YYNGEE. The CDR3 runs 14 residues. V was clipped by 0 bases and J by 2 bases, with 8 bases between them. CDR3 DNA: TGTGCCAGCAGCGTAGGGCAGATTAACACTGAAGCTTTCTTT. This gives the protein CASSVGQINTEAFF.

The CDR3 is CASSRTAHQETQYF. In DNA form, the CDR3 reads TGTGCCAGCAGCCGGACAGCCCACCAAGAGACCCAGTACTTC. The chain uses TRBV11-2 and TRBJ2-5, with a tentative D call TRBD1 (6 bases). The germline gives CDR1 SGHAT, CDR2 FQNNGV. The CDR3 is 14 residues long. Between the trimmed V and J ends, which lost 5 bases and 0 bases, there was a span of 10 bases.

The chain employs TRBV6-1 and TRBJ1-6; D remains unclear. The V gene lost 1 base and the J gene lost 14 bases, with 12 bases spanning the gap. The germline V gene encodes CDR1 MNHNS and CDR2 SASEGT. This CDR3 spans 13 amino acids. DNA of the CDR3: TGTGCCAGCAGTGAAGAGTTGTTCCGGTCCCTCCACTTT. It yields the protein CASSEELFRSLHF.

The rearrangement links TRBV24-1 to TRBJ2-1; 9 bases fit TRBD1. CDR1 and CDR2 (germline): KGHDR, SFDVKD. The CDR3 has 17 amino acids. With 5 bases clipped from V and 7 bases from J, the junction kept 14 bases outside the gene matches. The CDR3 region is CATSAPGTGYVVNEQFF. The CDR3 nucleotides are TGTGCCACCAGTGCCCCGGGGACAGGGTATGTAGTGAATGAGCAGTTCTTC.

This chain links TRBV6-6 with TRBJ1-1; D uncertain. V lost 5 bases and J 6 bases, leaving 13 bases between the germline ends. CDR1 is MNHNY, CDR2 SVGAGI, per germline (reference sequence). The CDR3 is 13 residues long. Here the CDR3 DNA reads TGTGCCAGCAGTCGGGTGAGGGAAGCTGAAGCTTTCTTT. This sequence encodes CASSRVREAEAFF.

The genes are TRBV12-3 or TRBV12-4 and TRBJ2-7, with D perhaps TRBD1 (6 bases). With 2 bases removed from V and 4 bases from J, the gap between germline ends came to 9 bases. The CDR3 length is 13 residues. The CDR3 nucleotides are TGTGCCAGCAGTTTACCCCAGGGGTACGAGCAGTACTTC. Translated: CASSLPQGYEQYF.

The V and J genes are TRBV7-2 and TRBJ1-2; no definite D call. V lost 5 bases, J lost 7 bases, and 11 bases lay in between. This CDR3 region has 12 residues. The germline V gene encodes CDR1 SGHTA and CDR2 FQGNSA. The CDR3 DNA sequence: TGTGCCAGCAGCACTCAGGTGGCTGGCTACACCTTC. Protein sequence: CASSTQVAGYTF.

The chain links TRBV7-8 to TRBJ1-1; D is unclear. The V and J ends lost 0 bases and 7 bases respectively, with 9 bases between them. Germline lookup yields CDR1 SGHVS and CDR2 FQNEAQ. This CDR3 has 13 amino acids. CDR3 protein: CASSLAAGDEAFF. The CDR3, as DNA: TGTGCCAGCAGCTTAGCGGCGGGAGATGAAGCTTTCTTT.

The chain recombines TRBV9 with TRBJ2-5; 8 positions agree with TRBD1. J was trimmed by 2 bases and V by 4 bases; bases with no gene match: 10. Germline V CDR1 and CDR2: SGDLS, YYNGEE. CDR3 size: 16 residues. CDR3 coding DNA: TGTGCCAGCAGCCCCCAATCGGACAGGGTGCAAGAGACCCAGTACTTC. It specifies CASSPQSDRVQETQYF.

The rearrangement joins TRBV5-6 to TRBJ2-7, with D possibly TRBD1 on 6 matching bases. The CDR3 is 13 amino acids. Germline CDR1 and CDR2: SGHDT and YYEEEE. V was trimmed by 3 bases and J by 4 bases, leaving 11 bases between them. CDR3 nucleotides: TGTGCCAGCAGCTCTTACCAGGGGTACGAGCAGTACTTC. Residues: CASSSYQGYEQYF.

The chain is built from TRBV28 and TRBJ2-7; 9 bases are a match to TRBD1. V trimming: 10 bases; J trimming: 2 bases; junction bases outside the gene matches: 6. Germline CDR1 reads MDHEN; CDR2 reads SYDVKM. This CDR3 is built from 13 residues. The CDR3, as DNA: TGTGCCACCAGACGACAGGGGGCCTACGAGCAGTACTTC. Translated: CATRRQGAYEQYF.

This clone was counted only a few times. V and J are TRBV3-1 (or the pseudogene TRBV3-2) and TRBJ1-4, with 8 bases lining up with TRBD1. Germline trimming cut 5 bases from V and 5 bases from J; bases unmatched to any gene: 7. The CDR3 consists of 15 residues. The germline CDR1 and CDR2 sequences are LGHDT and YNNKEL (reference sequence). The CDR3 is CASSKQGEGNEKLFF. For the CDR3, the DNA is TGTGCCAGCAGCAAACAGGGGGAAGGAAATGAAAAACTGTTTTTT.